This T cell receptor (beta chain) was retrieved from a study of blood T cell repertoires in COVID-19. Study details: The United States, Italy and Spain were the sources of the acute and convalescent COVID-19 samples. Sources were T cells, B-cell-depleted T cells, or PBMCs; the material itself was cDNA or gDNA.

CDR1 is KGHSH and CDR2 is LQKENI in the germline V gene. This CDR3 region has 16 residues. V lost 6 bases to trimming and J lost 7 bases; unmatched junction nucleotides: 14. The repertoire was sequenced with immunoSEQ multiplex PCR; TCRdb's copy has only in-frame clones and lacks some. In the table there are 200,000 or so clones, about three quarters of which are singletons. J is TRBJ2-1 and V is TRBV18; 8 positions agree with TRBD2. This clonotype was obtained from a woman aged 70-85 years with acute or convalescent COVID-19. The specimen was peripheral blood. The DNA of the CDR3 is TGTGCCAGCTCCCGGGAGGGGAAACTGAGCGTAAATGAGCAGTTCTTC. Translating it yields CASSREGKLSVNEQFF.